Following are 10 T cell receptor beta chains from one sample sequenced in a study of blood T cell repertoires in COVID-19. Profiled with immunoSEQ multiplex PCR; TCRdb holds only in-frame clones, not every one. The sample holds 430,000 or so clones, roughly 90% seen once. Sequenced: PBMCs or T cells enriched from blood (not recorded which). These receptors were taken from a woman aged 35 to 49 who had recovered from COVID-19.

The rearrangement uses TRBV9 and TRBJ1-1; maybe TRBD1 (6 bases). The V end lost 6 bases, the J end lost 1 base, and 10 bases lay between the germline ends. The CDR3 consists of 13 residues. CDR1 and CDR2 from the germline V gene are SGDLS and YYNGEE. The CDR3 sequence: CASTEQGNTEAFF. The CDR3 DNA reads TGTGCCAGCACCGAACAGGGGAACACTGAAGCTTTCTTT.

J is TRBJ2-7 and V is TRBV4-1; no definite D call. The CDR3 spans 13 residues. The V and J ends lost 1 base and 4 bases respectively, with 8 bases between them. Per the germline V gene, CDR1 is MGHRA and CDR2 is YSYEKL. The CDR3 loop is CASSQVSFYEQYF. In DNA form, the CDR3 reads TGCGCCAGCAGCCAAGTGTCCTTTTACGAGCAGTACTTC.

V is TRBV7-9 and J is TRBJ1-6; 10 nucleotides line up with TRBD1. CDR3 length: 16 residues. Germline-derived CDR1 and CDR2 are SEHNR and FQNEAQ (reference sequence). Trimming removed 5 bases from V and 6 bases from J; junction bases left unmatched: 7. The CDR3 DNA reads TGTGCCAGCAGCCGAGGAGACAGGGGGCCTAATTCACCCCTCCACTTT. Its translation is CASSRGDRGPNSPLHF.

V usage is TRBV5-8 and J usage is TRBJ1-2; D not resolved. Germline loops: CDR1 SGHTS, CDR2 YDEGEE. Trimming removed 2 bases from V and 8 bases from J, with 13 bases in between. CDR3 length: 13 residues. CDR3 sequence reads: CASSLITDRGYTF. CDR3 coding DNA: TGTGCCAGCAGCTTAATCACCGATCGGGGCTACACCTTC.

This rearrangement joins TRBV6-5 to TRBJ1-1, with 7 bases matching TRBD1. Trimming cost V 4 bases and J 0 bases; bases outside gene matches: 2. Per germline, CDR1 MNHEY and CDR2 SVGAGI. The CDR3 runs 14 residues. In DNA, the CDR3 is TGTGCCAGCAGTTCGGGACAGATGAACACTGAAGCTTTCTTT. This sequence encodes CASSSGQMNTEAFF.

V usage is TRBV11-2 and J usage is TRBJ2-7, with TRBD1 matching 7 bases. V was pared by 3 bases and J by 0 bases, with 5 bases of the junction left unmatched. The CDR3 sequence is 15 residues long. Germline loops: CDR1 SGHAT, CDR2 FQNNGV. This CDR3 is CASSFPGQSSYEQYF. The DNA for the CDR3 is TGTGCCAGCAGCTTCCCGGGACAGAGCTCCTACGAGCAGTACTTC.

CDR3 sequence: CASRLQSTEAFF. As DNA, the CDR3 is TGTGCCAGCAGACTACAAAGTACTGAAGCTTTCTTT. The gene calls are TRBV28 and TRBJ1-1; no definite D call. CDR1 and CDR2 from the germline V gene are MDHEN and SYDVKM. The V gene lost 6 bases and the J gene lost 5 bases, with 10 bases spanning the gap. This CDR3 spans 12 amino acids.

The V and J genes are TRBV6-2 or TRBV6-3 and TRBJ1-5; no reliable D call. Trimming took 5 bases from V and 0 from J, leaving 8 bases between them. Germline CDR1 reads MNHEY; CDR2 reads SVGEGT. This CDR3 has 14 residues. The CDR3 reads CASSPIHSNQPQHF. As DNA, the CDR3 is TGTGCCAGCAGTCCCATCCATAGCAATCAGCCCCAGCATTTT.

V is TRBV7-6 and J is TRBJ1-2; D may be TRBD1 (6 bases). V shed 3 bases and J shed 6 bases, with 11 bases lying between them. Germline CDR1 is SGHVS and CDR2 is FNYEAQ. This CDR3 is built from 13 residues. The CDR3: CASSLGAHNGYTF. Written as DNA, the CDR3 is TGTGCCAGCAGCTTGGGGGCGCATAATGGCTACACCTTC.

This chain links TRBV5-5 with TRBJ1-2; D remains unclear. The CDR3 contains 12 residues. Trimming removed 4 bases from V and 3 bases from J, with 7 bases in between. Germline loops: CDR1 SGHKS, CDR2 YYEKEE (reference sequence). CDR3 bases: TGTGCCAGCAGCAAGTCGGACTATGGCTACACCTTC. Translating it yields CASSKSDYGYTF.